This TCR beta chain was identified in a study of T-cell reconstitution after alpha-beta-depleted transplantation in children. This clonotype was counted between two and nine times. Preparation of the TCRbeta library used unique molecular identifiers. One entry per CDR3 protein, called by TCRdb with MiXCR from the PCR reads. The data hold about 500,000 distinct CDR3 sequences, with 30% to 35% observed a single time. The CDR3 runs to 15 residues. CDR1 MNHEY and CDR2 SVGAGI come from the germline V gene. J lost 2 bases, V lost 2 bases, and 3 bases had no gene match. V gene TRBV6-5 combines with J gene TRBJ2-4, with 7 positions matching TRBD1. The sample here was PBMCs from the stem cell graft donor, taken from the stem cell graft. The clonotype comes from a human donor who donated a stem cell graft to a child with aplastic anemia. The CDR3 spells CASSYVRGPKNIQYF. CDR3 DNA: TGTGCCAGCAGTTACGTGAGGGGGCCCAAAAACATTCAGTACTTC.